This record covers a single T cell receptor beta chain. Its antigen remains unknown. Repertoires were generated with immunoSEQ multiplex PCR, while TCRdb's copy carries only in-frame clones and drops some. The repertoire includes some 77,000 clones, 86% of them detected once, and approximately 2% sits in the top ten. These data come from a study of radiotherapy plus CTLA-4 blockade in lung cancer. Background on the study: For around 18% of patients, objective responses occurred, and about 34% had disease control. Study-wide results and limits: The best predictor of response was reported to be early blood T cell clone dynamics, with interferon-beta.

The CDR3 is 16 amino acids. Germline CDR1 LNHDA, CDR2 SQIVND (reference sequence). V was shortened by 5 bases and J by 0 bases, with 14 bases between the two germline ends. Chemo-refractory metastatic non-small-cell lung cancer patients underwent focal radiation alongside CTLA-4 blockade with ipilimumab. V usage is TRBV19 and J usage is TRBJ1-3, with D unclear. Sample: peripheral blood, taken from a patient treated with radiotherapy plus ipilimumab. The origin of this receptor is a human donor with non-small cell lung cancer who had a partial response to radiotherapy plus ipilimumab. CDR3 nucleotides: TGTGCCAGTAGTCTCAGAGGGTGGAGCTCTGGAAACACCATATATTTT. It yields the protein CASSLRGWSSGNTIYF.